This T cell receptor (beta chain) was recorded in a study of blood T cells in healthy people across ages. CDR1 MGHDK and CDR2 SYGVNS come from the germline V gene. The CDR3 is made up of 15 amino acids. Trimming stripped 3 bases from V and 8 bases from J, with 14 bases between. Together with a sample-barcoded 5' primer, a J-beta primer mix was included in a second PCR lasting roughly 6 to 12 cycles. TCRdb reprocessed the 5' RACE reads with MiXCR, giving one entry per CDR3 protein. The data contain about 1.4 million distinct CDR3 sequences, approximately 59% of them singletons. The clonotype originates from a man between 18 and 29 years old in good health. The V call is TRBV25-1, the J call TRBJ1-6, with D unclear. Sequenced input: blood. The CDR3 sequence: CASSDPRVWDSPLHF. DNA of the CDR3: TGTGCCAGCAGTGACCCCCGGGTGTGGGATTCACCCCTCCACTTT.